The TCR beta chain described here comes from a study of PD-L1 blockade in urothelial cancer. Study summary: From 0 to 3 prior chemotherapy regimens had been given to the patients. Blood samples had a median of approximately 150,000 T cells, 80,000 to 100,000 unique TCRs, and clonality around 0.08. Study-wide results and caveats: By 3 weeks, tumor-associated blood clones had expanded more in durable-benefit patients.

Each patient presented with locally advanced or metastatic urothelial carcinoma. V lost 3 bases, J lost 2 bases, and 5 bases stayed unmatched. From germline, CDR1 is MGHDK and CDR2 SYGVNS. The CDR3 runs to 16 residues. A few counts support this clone. Antigen unknown. Profiled with immunoSEQ multiplex PCR; TCRdb holds only in-frame clones, not every one. Of 45,000 to 60,000 clones listed, roughly 84% are singletons. The gene calls are TRBV25-1 and TRBJ2-3; 10 nucleotides agree with TRBD2. The input for sequencing was PBMCs, taken around atezolizumab (anti-PD-L1) treatment. The clonotype comes from a man aged 40-55 years with urothelial cancer. The CDR3 nucleotides read TGTGCCAGCAGTGATCGACTAGCGGGCACCACAGATACGCAGTATTTT. It yields the protein CASSDRLAGTTDTQYF.